This T cell receptor beta chain was obtained from a study of T cell responses to AZD1222 COVID-19 vaccine (dated by TCRdb to the early 2020s). Regarding the research as a whole: TCR sequencing was performed for 233 trial participants, of whom about 200 were given two doses of AZD1222 and around 25 were given two doses of MenACWY control vaccine. Trial participants were enrolled by age into subgroups of 18-55, 56-69 and 70-plus years, and roughly 150, 30 and 60 TCR-sequenced participants, respectively, were included in these subgroups. What the research found in general, with its limitations: Participants were mostly white British and included more females than males, and it was suggested by the authors that clonal diversity may have been underestimated. After two AZD1222 doses, spike-specific TCR breadth and depth were significantly higher than at day 0 and than in MenACWY recipients. CD4 TCRs associated with the vaccine covered the entire spike protein, and the dominant responses were in regions 160-218 and 743-854. Conclusions about previously exposed vaccinees are limited, since just a handful of AZD1222 recipients were seropositive for SARS-CoV-2 at baseline. Epitopes outside the regions mutated in the B.1.351 and B.1.1.7 variants were reportedly recognized by nearly half of the unique spike-specific TCRs. The 56-69-year group was small, and its depth increase did not reach significance, likely because of low power. No day 14 peak-response samples were available, so repertoires were characterized only after the peak T cell response.

CDR1 and CDR2, looked up from the germline V gene (reference sequence), are SEHNR and FQNEAQ. V is cut by 5 bases and J by 1 base, and the space between the germline ends is 14 bases. The cysteine opens and the phenylalanine closes a CDR3 of 15 amino acids. Just CDR3 DNA is preserved here, 45 bases in frame from base 1. Worth noting for this clone: It has no known antigen specificity. No much larger clone exists at a distance of one base, and base qualities are not known.

The CDR3 regions of human TCRbeta chains were analyzed by immunosequencing. The source study handled its data this way. Repertoire TCRs were checked for matches against a reference library of SARS-CoV-2-specific TCRs that had been generated using the MIRA antigen-specificity platform. Breadth was defined as the fraction of unique TCRs that were SARS-CoV-2-associated. Depth was defined as the fraction of total T cells that were SARS-CoV-2-associated. Each spike-specific TCR was assigned to its reactive spike region and to a CD4 or CD8 class using the MIRA data. Log10-transformed breadth and depth values were compared by one-way ANOVA with Sidak's multiple comparisons tests. TCRdb mirrors the immuneACCESS table, restricted to in-frame sequences. Some clones are absent from its copies; in checked studies, under half trace to an unresolved V gene, and the reason for the others is unknown. That table supplies the V and J calls and clone size; D and trimming were determined from the DNA. The sample table records over 150,000 clones; around 88% of these occur just once. 0.85% to 1.2% of the sample lies in the top ten.

What this sample's time point label stands for: about 28 days (+/-7) after the second vaccine dose. AZD1222 recipients whose second dose came at about 4 weeks and those whose second dose came at about 12 weeks were combined into one group, since spike-specific TCR depth and breadth did not differ between the two schedules. Vaccinee samples were obtained from the UK trials COV001 and COV002, which included a single-blind randomized controlled phase 2/3 trial of AZD1222 (ChAdOx1 nCoV-19) in healthy adults. For TCRbeta chain sequencing, PBMC samples were collected from trial participants at day 0 and at day 28 after the second dose.

The sequence was obtained from an adult who received the AZD1222 COVID-19 vaccine. The input for sequencing was peripheral blood, taken 28 days after the second AZD1222 dose. The chain uses TRBV7-9 and TRBJ1-1; a tentative D call is TRBD1 (5 bases match). The nucleotides read TGTGCCAGCAGCCCCGGCGGGACGGCGAACACTGAAGCTTTCTTT. It encodes CASSPGGTANTEAFF.